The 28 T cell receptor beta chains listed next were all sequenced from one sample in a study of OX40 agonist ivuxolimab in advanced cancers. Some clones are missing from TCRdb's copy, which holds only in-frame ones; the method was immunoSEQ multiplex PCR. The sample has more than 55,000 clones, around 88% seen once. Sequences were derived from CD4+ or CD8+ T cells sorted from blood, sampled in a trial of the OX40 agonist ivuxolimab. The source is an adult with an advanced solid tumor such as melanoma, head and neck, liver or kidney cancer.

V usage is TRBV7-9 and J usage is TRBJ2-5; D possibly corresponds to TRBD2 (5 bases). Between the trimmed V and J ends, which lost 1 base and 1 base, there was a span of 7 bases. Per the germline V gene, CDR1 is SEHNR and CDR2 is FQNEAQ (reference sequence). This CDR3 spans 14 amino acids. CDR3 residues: CASSLGTGQETQYF. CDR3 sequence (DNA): TGTGCCAGCAGCTTAGGGACTGGCCAAGAGACCCAGTACTTC.

The CDR3 DNA is TGTGCCAGCAGCCCGCCGGGAGGGCGGAGCACCGGGGAGCTGTTTTTT. Its translation is CASSPPGGRSTGELFF. This chain uses TRBV5-4 with TRBJ2-2; 8 bases line up with TRBD2. The CDR3 spans 16 residues. J gave up 4 bases and V 4 bases, and 9 bases lay outside the gene matches. Germline V gene lookup returns CDR1 SGHNT and CDR2 YYREEE (reference sequence).

CDR3 nucleotide sequence: TGTGCCAGCAGTGAAGCGCTCCCGAGCAATGAGCAGTTCTTC. Protein sequence: CASSEALPSNEQFF. V and J are TRBV6-1 and TRBJ2-1; D gene unclear. Germline V gene sequence: CDR1 MNHNS, CDR2 SASEGT. The CDR3 is 14 amino acids. The germline V and J ends were trimmed by 0 bases and 6 bases, with 9 bases remaining between them.

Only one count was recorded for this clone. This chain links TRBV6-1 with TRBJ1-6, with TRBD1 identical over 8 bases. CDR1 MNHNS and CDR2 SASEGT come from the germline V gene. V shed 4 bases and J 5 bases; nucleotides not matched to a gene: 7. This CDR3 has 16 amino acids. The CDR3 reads CASSVFGQGDNSPLHF. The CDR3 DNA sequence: TGTGCCAGCAGTGTGTTTGGACAGGGAGATAATTCACCCCTCCACTTT.

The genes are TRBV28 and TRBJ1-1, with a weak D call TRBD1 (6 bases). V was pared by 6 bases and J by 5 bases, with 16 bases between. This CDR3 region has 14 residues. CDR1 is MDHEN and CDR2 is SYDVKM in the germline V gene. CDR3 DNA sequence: TGTGCCAGCAGAGTTGTTAACAGGGTAACTGAAGCTTTCTTT. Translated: CASRVVNRVTEAFF.

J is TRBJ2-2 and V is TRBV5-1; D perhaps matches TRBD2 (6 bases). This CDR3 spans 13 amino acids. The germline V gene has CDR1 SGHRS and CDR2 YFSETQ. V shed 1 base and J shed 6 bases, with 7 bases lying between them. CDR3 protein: CASSLRGSGELFF. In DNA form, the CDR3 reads TGCGCCAGCAGCTTGCGGGGGTCCGGGGAGCTGTTTTTT.

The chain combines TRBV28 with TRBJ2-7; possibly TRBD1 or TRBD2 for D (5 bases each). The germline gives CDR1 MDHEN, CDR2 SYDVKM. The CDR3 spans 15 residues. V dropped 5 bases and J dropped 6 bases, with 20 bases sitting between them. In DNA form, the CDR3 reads TGTGCCAGCAGTGTTGGATGGGGGACGGGGTCCGAGCAGTACTTC. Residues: CASSVGWGTGSEQYF.

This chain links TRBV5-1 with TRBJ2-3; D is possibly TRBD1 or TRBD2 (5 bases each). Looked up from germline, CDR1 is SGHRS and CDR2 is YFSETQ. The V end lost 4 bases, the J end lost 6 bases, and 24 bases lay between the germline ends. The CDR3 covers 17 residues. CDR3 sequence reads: CASSPPGTGISGDTQYF. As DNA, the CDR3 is TGCGCCAGCAGCCCACCCGGGACCGGAATTTCCGGGGATACGCAGTATTTT.

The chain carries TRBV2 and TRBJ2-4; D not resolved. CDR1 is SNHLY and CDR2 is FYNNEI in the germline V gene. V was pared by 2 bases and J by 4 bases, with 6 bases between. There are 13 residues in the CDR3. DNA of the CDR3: TGTGCCAGCAGTGAACCGACTAAAAACATTCAGTACTTC. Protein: CASSEPTKNIQYF.

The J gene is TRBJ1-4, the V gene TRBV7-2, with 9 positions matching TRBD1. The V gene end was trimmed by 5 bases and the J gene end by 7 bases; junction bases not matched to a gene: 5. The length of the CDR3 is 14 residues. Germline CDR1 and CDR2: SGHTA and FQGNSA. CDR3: CASSLDRGVEKLFF. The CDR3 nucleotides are TGTGCCAGCAGCCTCGACAGGGGGGTTGAAAAACTGTTTTTT.

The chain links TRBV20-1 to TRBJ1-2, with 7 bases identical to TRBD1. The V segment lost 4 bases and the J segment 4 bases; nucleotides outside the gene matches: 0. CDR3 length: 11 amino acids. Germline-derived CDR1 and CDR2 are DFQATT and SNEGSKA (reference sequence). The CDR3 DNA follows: TGCAGTGCTACAGGGGGCTATGGCTACACCTTC. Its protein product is CSATGGYGYTF.

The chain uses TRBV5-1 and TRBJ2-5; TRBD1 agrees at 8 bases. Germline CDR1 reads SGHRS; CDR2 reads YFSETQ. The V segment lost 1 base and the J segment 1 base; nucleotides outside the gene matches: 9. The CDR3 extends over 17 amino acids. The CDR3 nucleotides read TGCGCCAGCAGCTTGTTTGAGGCAGGGGGCTTCCAAGAGACCCAGTACTTC. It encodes CASSLFEAGGFQETQYF. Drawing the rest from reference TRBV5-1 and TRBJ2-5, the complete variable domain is KAGVTQTPRYLIKTRGQQVTLSCSPISGHRSVSWYQQTPGQGLQFLFEYFSETQRNKGNFPGRFSGRQFSNSRSEMNVSTLELGDSALYLCASSLFEAGGFQETQYFGPGTRLLVL.

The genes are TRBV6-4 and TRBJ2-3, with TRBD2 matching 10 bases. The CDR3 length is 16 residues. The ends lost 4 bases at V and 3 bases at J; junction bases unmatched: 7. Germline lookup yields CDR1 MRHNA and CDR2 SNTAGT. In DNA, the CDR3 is TGTGCCAGCAGTGGGGATAGTAGCGGGAGGACAGATACGCAGTATTTT. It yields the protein CASSGDSSGRTDTQYF.

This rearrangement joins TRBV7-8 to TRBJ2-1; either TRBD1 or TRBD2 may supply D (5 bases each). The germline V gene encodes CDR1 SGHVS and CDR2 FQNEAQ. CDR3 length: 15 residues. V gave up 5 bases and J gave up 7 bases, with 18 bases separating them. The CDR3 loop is CASSPLRETENEQFF. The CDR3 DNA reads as TGTGCCAGCAGCCCCCTCAGGGAGACGGAGAATGAGCAGTTCTTC. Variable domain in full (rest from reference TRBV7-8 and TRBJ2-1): GAGVSQSPRYKVAKRGQDVALRCDPISGHVSLFWYQQALGQGPEFLTYFQNEAQLDKSGLPSDRFFAERPEGSVSTLKIQRTQQEDSAVYLCASSPLRETENEQFFGPGTRLTVL.

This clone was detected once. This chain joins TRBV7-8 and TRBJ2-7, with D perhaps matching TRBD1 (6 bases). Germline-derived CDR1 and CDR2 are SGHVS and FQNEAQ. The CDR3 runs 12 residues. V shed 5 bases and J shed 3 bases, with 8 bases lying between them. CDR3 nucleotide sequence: TGTGCCAGCAGCAGGGGGAACTACGAGCAGTACTTC. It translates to CASSRGNYEQYF.

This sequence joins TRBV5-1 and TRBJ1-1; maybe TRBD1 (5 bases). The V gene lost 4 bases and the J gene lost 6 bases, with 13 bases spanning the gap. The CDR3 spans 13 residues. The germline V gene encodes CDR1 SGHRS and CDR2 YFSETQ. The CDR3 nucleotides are TGCGCCAGCAGCCGGGACCAGAAGGCTGAAGCTTTCTTT. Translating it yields CASSRDQKAEAFF.

The CDR3 region is CSARQARGRYF. CDR3 DNA: TGCAGTGCTAGACAAGCAAGGGGCCGGTATTTT. The chain combines TRBV20-1 with TRBJ2-3; possible D gene TRBD1, 5 bases. The V gene's germline CDR1 is DFQATT and CDR2 SNEGSKA (reference sequence). This CDR3 is built from 11 residues. V was pared by 2 bases and J by 14 bases, with 14 bases between.

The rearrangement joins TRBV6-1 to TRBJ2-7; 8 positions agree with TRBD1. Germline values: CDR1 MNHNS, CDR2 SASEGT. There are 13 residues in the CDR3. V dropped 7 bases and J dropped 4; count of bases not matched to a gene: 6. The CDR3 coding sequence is TGTGCCAGCAACAAAGGACAGGGATACGAGCAGTACTTC. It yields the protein CASNKGQGYEQYF.

The CDR3 nucleotides are TGTGCCAGCAGTGACGGGGACAGGGGTTATCAGCCCCAGCATTTT. This sequence encodes CASSDGDRGYQPQHF. This chain joins TRBV6-1 and TRBJ1-5, with TRBD1 identical over 10 bases. The CDR3 loop spans 15 amino acids. Germline loops: CDR1 MNHNS, CDR2 SASEGT. Losses at the gene ends were 3 bases for V and 5 bases for J; bases not matched to a gene: 4.

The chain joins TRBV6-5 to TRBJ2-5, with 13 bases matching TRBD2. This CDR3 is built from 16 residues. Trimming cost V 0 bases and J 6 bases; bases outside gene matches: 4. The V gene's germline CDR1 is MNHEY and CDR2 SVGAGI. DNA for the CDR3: TGTGCCAGCAGTTACTCGGGACTAGCGGGACTCAAGACCCAGTACTTC. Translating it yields CASSYSGLAGLKTQYF.

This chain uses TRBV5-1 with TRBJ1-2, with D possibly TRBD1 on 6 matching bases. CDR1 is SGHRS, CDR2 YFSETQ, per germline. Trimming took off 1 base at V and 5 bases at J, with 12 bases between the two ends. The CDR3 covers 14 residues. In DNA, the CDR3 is TGCGCCAGCAGCTTGACAGGGTTGGAGTATGGCTACACCTTC. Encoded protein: CASSLTGLEYGYTF.

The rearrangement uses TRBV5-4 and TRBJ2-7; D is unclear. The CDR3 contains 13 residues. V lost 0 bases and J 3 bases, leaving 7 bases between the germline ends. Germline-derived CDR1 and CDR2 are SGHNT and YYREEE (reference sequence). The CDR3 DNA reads TGTGCCAGCAGCTTGGATTCCGGCTACGAGCAGTACTTC. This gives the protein CASSLDSGYEQYF. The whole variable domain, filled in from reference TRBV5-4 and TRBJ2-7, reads ETGVTQSPTHLIKTRGQQVTLRCSSQSGHNTVSWYQQALGQGPQFIFQYYREEENGRGNFPPRFSGLQFPNYSSELNVNALELDDSALYLCASSLDSGYEQYFGPGTRLTVT.

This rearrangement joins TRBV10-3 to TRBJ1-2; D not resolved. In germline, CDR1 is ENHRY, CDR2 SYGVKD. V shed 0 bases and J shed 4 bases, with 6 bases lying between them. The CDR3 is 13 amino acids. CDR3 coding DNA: TGTGCCATCAGTGAGTCGAGAGGCTATGGCTACACCTTC. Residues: CAISESRGYGYTF.

Written as DNA, the CDR3 is TGTGCCAGCAGCGTACAGGGAAGCACTGAAGCTTTCTTT. The encoded protein is CASSVQGSTEAFF. The chain employs TRBV2 and TRBJ1-1, with D perhaps TRBD1 (6 bases). There are 13 residues in the CDR3. Per the germline V gene, CDR1 is SNHLY and CDR2 is FYNNEI. Trimming cost V 6 bases and J 4 bases, with 12 bases left between them.

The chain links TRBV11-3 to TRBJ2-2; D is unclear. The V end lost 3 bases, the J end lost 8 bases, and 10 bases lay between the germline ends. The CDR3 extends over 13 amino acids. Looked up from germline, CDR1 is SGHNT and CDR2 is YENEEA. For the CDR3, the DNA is TGTGCCAGCAGCTTCGATTTAGGTGGGGAGCTGTTTTTT. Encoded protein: CASSFDLGGELFF. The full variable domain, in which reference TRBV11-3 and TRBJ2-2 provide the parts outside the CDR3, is EAGVVQSPRYKIIEKKQPVAFWCNPISGHNTLYWYLQNLGQGPELLIRYENEEAVDDSQLPKDRFSAERLKGVDSTLKIQPAELGDSAVYLCASSFDLGGELFFGEGSRLTVL.

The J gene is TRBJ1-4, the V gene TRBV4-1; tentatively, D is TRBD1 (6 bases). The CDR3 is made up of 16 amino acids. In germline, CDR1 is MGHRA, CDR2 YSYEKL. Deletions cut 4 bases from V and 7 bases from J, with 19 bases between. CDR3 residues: CASSPLGGAQVEKLFF. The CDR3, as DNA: TGCGCCAGCAGCCCCCTCGGGGGGGCGCAGGTTGAAAAACTGTTTTTT.

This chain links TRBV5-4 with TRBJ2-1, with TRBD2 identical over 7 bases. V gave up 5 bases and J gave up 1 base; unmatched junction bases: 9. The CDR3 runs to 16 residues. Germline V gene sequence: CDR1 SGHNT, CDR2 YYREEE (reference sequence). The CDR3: CASRTSGRTSYNEQFF. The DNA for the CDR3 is TGTGCCAGCAGAACTTCCGGGAGGACGTCCTACAATGAGCAGTTCTTC.

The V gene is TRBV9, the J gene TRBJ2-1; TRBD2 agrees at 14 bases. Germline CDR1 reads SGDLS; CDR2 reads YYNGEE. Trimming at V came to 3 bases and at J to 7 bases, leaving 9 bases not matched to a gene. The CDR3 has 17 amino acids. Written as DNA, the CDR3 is TGTGCCAGCAGCGCAAACACGGGACTAGCGGGAGAAAATGAGCAGTTCTTC. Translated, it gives CASSANTGLAGENEQFF.